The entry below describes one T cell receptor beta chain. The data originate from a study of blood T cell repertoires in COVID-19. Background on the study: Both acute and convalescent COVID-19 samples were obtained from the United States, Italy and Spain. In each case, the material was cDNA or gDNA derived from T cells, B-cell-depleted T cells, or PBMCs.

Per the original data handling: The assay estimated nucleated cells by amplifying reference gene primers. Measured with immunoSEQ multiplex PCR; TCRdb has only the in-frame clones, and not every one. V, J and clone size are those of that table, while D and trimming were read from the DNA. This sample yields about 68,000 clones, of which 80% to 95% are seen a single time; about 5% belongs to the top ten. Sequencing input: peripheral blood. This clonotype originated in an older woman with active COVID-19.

The CDR3 is CASSGDSYNEQFF. In DNA, the CDR3 is TGTGCCAGCAGCGGGGACTCCTACAATGAGCAGTTCTTC. The rearrangement uses TRBV2 and TRBJ2-1, with D possibly matching TRBD2 (5 bases). V was pared by 6 bases and J by 0 bases, with 6 bases between. Germline assignment: CDR1 SNHLY and CDR2 FYNNEI. The CDR3 has 13 amino acids.